These 11 T cell receptor beta chains were all obtained from the same sample, sequenced in a study of T cell clonotyping in hematopoietic cell transplantation. Specified time point: recipient sample about 28 days before transplant, after cytoreduction. The assay was immunoSEQ multiplex PCR, and TCRdb's table has in-frame clones only and misses some. The repertoire includes approximately 26,000 clones, 80% to 90% of them detected once, and 24% sits in the top ten. Material: peripheral blood mononuclear cells, obtained before stem cell transplant. These TCRs come from a woman aged 60-75 years with acute myeloid leukemia. Some clones in this sample may be carry-over from other donors' samples.

V gene TRBV27 combines with J gene TRBJ2-3, with 8 bases lining up with TRBD2. This CDR3 contains 17 residues. Germline CDR1 MNHEY, CDR2 SMNVEV (reference sequence). Losses at the gene ends were 6 bases for V and 5 bases for J; bases not matched to a gene: 16. CDR3 sequence (DNA): TGTGCCAGCAGGTCCCCCTATGCGGGAGGCGGGGAAGATACGCAGTATTTT. Translation gives CASRSPYAGGGEDTQYF.

The rearrangement links TRBV7-2 to TRBJ2-3, with D maybe TRBD2 (6 bases). This CDR3 has 18 residues. Deletions cut 2 bases from V and 5 bases from J, with 23 bases between. CDR1 is SGHTA and CDR2 is FQGNSA in the germline V gene. For the CDR3, the DNA is TGTGCCAGCAGCTTATCCGGCCGAGGCGTGGCCGGGGGAGATACGCAGTATTTT. It translates to CASSLSGRGVAGGDTQYF.

This CDR3 is CASSFGGTGVYEQYF. The CDR3 coding sequence is TGTGCCAGCAGTTTCGGCGGGACAGGAGTCTACGAGCAGTACTTC. This chain connects TRBV28 to TRBJ2-7; TRBD1 agrees at 8 bases. This CDR3 is built from 15 residues. In germline, CDR1 is MDHEN, CDR2 SYDVKM. V dropped 3 bases and J dropped 3; count of bases not matched to a gene: 7.

This chain connects TRBV27 to TRBJ2-2; D remains unclear. Germline V gives CDR1 MNHEY, CDR2 SMNVEV (reference sequence). CDR3 length: 14 amino acids. V lost 1 base and J lost 5, with 8 bases in between. The CDR3 sequence is CASSLYLGTGELFF. The CDR3 DNA reads TGTGCCAGCAGTTTATACTTAGGGACCGGGGAGCTGTTTTTT.

The chain couples TRBV4-3 to TRBJ2-5, with TRBD2 identical over 9 bases. This CDR3 has 15 residues. V lost 1 base and J lost 1; bases outside the gene matches: 1. Germline-derived CDR1 and CDR2 are LGHNA and YSLEER. For the CDR3, the DNA is TGCGCCAGCAGCCAAGGGCGGGGGGGCCAAGAGACCCAGTACTTC. It yields the protein CASSQGRGGQETQYF.

The chain employs TRBV5-1 and TRBJ2-5; 13 positions match TRBD2. This CDR3 contains 16 residues. CDR1 and CDR2 (germline): SGHRS, YFSETQ. The ends lost 4 bases at V and 4 bases at J; junction bases unmatched: 7. CDR3 protein: CASSKDTSGRVETQYF. CDR3 in DNA: TGCGCCAGCAGCAAGGATACTAGCGGGAGGGTAGAGACCCAGTACTTC.

The V gene is TRBV19, the J gene TRBJ1-1; the D is unclear. Germline values: CDR1 LNHDA, CDR2 SQIVND (reference sequence). This CDR3 is 13 amino acids long. The V end was cut by 5 bases, the J end by 0 bases, with 7 bases between. The CDR3 DNA reads TGTGCCAGTAGTGTCAGGTTGAACACTGAAGCTTTCTTT. Its protein product is CASSVRLNTEAFF.

This chain uses TRBV7-8 with TRBJ1-5; no firm D call. V was pared by 3 bases and J by 3 bases, with 12 bases between. The CDR3 spans 15 residues. In germline, CDR1 is SGHVS, CDR2 FQNEAQ. The CDR3 coding sequence is TGTGCCAGCAGCTTCGCAGACGGATCCAATCAGCCCCAGCATTTT. Its protein product is CASSFADGSNQPQHF.

This rearrangement joins TRBV7-2 to TRBJ1-5; D remains ambiguous. Germline lookup yields CDR1 SGHTA and CDR2 FQGNSA. There are 16 residues in the CDR3. V was clipped by 1 base and J by 5 bases, with 15 bases between them. DNA for the CDR3: TGTGCCAGCAGCTTAGTAGCCGGCAGGCAGGATCAGCCCCAGCATTTT. It encodes CASSLVAGRQDQPQHF.

V and J are TRBV27 and TRBJ1-1; the match to TRBD1 covers 7 bases. The CDR3 is 15 amino acids. V trimming: 5 bases; J trimming: 7 bases; junction bases outside the gene matches: 13. Germline-derived CDR1 and CDR2 are MNHEY and SMNVEV (reference sequence). The CDR3 sequence is CASSPYQGVEGEAFF. DNA for the CDR3: TGTGCCAGCAGTCCCTATCAGGGGGTTGAGGGTGAAGCTTTCTTT.

This chain connects TRBV7-9 to TRBJ2-3; 8 bases are shared with TRBD2. Germline V gene lookup returns CDR1 SEHNR and CDR2 FQNEAQ (reference sequence). This CDR3 comprises 19 residues. V was pared by 3 bases and J by 1 base, with 15 bases of the junction left unmatched. CDR3 region: CASSLSASTRGAGTDTQYF. The DNA of the CDR3 is TGTGCCAGCAGCTTGTCCGCAAGCACGCGGGGGGCCGGCACAGATACGCAGTATTTT.